The present T cell receptor beta chain was sequenced within a study of T cell responses to AZD1222 COVID-19 vaccine. General study results and limits: The breadth and depth of Spike-specific TCRs increased once two AZD1222 doses had been given. Among those given AZD1222, only five or six were seropositive at baseline.

Germline CDR1 is SGDLS and CDR2 is YYNGEE. CDR3 length: 14 residues. The trim removed 0 bases at V and 6 bases at J, leaving 3 bases unmatched. On this clone itself: The antigen is unknown.

The protocol was immunoSEQ multiplex PCR, while the TCRdb copy is restricted to in-frame clones and leaves out a portion. The table has about 180,000 clones, roughly 89% seen once. The chain recombines TRBV9 with TRBJ2-1; 7 bases are shared with TRBD2. The material was peripheral blood, obtained on day 0 of AZD1222 vaccination. This receptor was identified in an adult in good health. The CDR3 loop reads CASSVGLASNEQFF. The CDR3 DNA sequence: TGTGCCAGCAGCGTAGGACTAGCAAGCAATGAGCAGTTCTTC.